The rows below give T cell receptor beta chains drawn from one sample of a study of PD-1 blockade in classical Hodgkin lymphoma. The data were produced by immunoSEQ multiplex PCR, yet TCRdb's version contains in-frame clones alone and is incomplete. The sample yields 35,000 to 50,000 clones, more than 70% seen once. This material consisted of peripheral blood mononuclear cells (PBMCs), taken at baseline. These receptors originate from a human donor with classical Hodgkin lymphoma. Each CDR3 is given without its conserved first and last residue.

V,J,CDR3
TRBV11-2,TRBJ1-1,ASSLVVRREEAF
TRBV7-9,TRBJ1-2,ASSLAVANYGYT
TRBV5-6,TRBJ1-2,ASSPRTAGYT
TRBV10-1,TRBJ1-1,ASSETSTERHTEAF
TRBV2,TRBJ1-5,ASSESPGNQPQH
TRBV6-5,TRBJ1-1,ASSVQEAF
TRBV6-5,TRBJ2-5,ASSYSSENQETQY
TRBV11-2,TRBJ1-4,ASSPRPPGIEATNEKLF
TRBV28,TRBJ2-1,ASSLVGGRVNEQF
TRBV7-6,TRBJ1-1,ASSIQGFSEAF
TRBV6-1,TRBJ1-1,ALSDGAPTEAF
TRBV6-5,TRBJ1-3,ASSTTGAPGNTIY
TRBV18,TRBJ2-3,ASSPIGEVTDTQY
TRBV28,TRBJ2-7,ASSLYRGTTYEQY
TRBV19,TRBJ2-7,ASSIRAGEGAYEQY
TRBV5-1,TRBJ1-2,ASRADGGYT
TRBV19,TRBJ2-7,ASSPNQLGYEQY
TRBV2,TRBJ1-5,ASSDGRPGYADQPQH
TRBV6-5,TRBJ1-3,ASSYTPGSGNTIY
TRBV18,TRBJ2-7,ASSATGDGEQY
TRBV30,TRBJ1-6,AWTPDIYNSPLH
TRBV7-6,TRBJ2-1,ASSLGDSVYNEQF
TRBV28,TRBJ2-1,ASSWLNEQF
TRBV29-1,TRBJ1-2,SAPGRDSGYT
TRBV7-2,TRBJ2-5,ASSLGWGNQETQY
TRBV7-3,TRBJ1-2,ASSLRAGDSNYGYT
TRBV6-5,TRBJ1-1,ASEGQMNTEAF
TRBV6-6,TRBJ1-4,ASSDWQSATNEKLF
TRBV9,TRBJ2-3,ASSVASGRADTQY
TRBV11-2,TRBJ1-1,ASSLFQGASATEAF
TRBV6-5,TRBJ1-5,ASTGVGNQPQH
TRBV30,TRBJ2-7,AWTPSGSGFEQY
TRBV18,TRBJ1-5,ASSPPNQGLGPQH
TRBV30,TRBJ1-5,AWSEKGNQPQH
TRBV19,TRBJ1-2,ASSGSRNRGPRGGYT
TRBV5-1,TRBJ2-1,ASSGTGTLNEQF
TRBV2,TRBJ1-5,AGHMGARQPQH
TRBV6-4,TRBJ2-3,ASSDGRGTDTQY
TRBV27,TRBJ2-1,ASSPRMYNEQF
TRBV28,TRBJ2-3,ASSFLFWRGADTQY
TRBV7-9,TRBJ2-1,ASSPSGASRHEQF
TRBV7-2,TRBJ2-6,ASTLGVRSSGANVLT
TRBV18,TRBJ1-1,ASSPLLNTEAF
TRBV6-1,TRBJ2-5,ASSSFREGETQY
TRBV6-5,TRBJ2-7,ASRPRDTGSYEQY